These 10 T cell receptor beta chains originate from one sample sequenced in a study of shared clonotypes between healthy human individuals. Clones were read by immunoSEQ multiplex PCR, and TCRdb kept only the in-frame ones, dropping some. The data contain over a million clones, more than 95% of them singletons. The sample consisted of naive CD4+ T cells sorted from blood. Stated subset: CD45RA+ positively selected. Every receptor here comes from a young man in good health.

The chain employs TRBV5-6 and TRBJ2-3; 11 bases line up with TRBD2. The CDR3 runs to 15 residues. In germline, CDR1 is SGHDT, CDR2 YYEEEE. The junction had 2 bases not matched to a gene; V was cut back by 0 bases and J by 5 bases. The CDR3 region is CASSLDGLAGDTQYF. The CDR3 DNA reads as TGTGCCAGCAGCTTGGATGGACTAGCGGGAGATACGCAGTATTTT.

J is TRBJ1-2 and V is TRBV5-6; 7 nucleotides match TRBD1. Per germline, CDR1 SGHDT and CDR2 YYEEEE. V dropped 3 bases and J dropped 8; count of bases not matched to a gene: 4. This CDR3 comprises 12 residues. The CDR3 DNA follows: TGTGCCAGCAGCTACAGGGGAGGGGGCTACACCTTC. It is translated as CASSYRGGGYTF.

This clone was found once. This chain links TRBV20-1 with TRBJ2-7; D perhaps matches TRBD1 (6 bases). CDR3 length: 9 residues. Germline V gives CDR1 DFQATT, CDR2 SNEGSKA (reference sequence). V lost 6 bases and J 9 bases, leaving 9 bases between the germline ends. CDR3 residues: CSAGAGQYF. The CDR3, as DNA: TGCAGTGCGGGGGCCGGGCAGTACTTC.

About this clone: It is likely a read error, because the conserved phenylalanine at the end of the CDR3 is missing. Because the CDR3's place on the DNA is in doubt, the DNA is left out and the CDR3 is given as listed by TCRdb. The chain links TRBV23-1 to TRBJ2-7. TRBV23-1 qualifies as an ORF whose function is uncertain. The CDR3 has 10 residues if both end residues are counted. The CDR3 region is CASKYGTGAL.

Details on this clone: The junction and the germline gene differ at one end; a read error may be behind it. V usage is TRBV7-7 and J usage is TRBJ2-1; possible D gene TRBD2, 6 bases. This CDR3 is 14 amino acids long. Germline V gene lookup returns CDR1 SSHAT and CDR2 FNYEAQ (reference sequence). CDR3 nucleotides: TGTGCTAGCAGCCCAACTAGCTCAAGCAATGAGCAGTTCTTC. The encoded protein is CASSPTSSSNEQFF.

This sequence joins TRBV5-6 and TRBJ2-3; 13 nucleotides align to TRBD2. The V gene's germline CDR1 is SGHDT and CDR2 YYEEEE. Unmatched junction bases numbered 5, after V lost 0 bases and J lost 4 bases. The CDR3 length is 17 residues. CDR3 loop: CASSLAPTSGRADTQYF. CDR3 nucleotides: TGTGCCAGCAGCTTGGCCCCTACTAGCGGGAGGGCAGATACGCAGTATTTT.

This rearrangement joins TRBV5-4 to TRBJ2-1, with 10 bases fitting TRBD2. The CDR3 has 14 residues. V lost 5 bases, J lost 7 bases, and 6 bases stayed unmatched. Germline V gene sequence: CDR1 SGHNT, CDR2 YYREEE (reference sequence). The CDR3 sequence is CASSSRTSGNEQFF. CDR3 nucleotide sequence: TGTGCCAGCAGTTCTAGGACTAGCGGTAATGAGCAGTTCTTC.

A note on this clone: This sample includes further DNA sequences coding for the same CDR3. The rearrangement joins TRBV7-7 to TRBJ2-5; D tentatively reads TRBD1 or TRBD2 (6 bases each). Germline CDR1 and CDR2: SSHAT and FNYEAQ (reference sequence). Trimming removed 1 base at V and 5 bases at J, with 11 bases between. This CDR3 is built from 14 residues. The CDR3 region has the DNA TGTGCCAGCAGCTTAGGGGGGGCAGCTGAGACCCAGTACTTC. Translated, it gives CASSLGGAAETQYF.

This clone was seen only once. The DNA for the CDR3 is TGTGCCATCAGTGACAGGGATGGGAGGGCTTTCTTT. Protein product: CAISDRDGRAFF. The chain has TRBV10-3 and TRBJ1-1, with a possible D match to TRBD1 (5 bases). The CDR3 has 12 residues. CDR1 is ENHRY and CDR2 is SYGVKD in the germline V gene. Trimming left V 3 bases short and J 11 bases short, with 13 bases between.

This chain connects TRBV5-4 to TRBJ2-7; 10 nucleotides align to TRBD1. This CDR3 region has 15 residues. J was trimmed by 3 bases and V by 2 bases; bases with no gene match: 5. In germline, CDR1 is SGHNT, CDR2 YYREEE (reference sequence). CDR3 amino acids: CASSFIGTGDYEQYF. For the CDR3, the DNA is TGTGCCAGCAGCTTCATCGGGACAGGGGACTACGAGCAGTACTTC. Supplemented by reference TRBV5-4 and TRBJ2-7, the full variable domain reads ETGVTQSPTHLIKTRGQQVTLRCSSQSGHNTVSWYQQALGQGPQFIFQYYREEENGRGNFPPRFSGLQFPNYSSELNVNALELDDSALYLCASSFIGTGDYEQYFGPGTRLTVT.